This T cell receptor (beta chain) was identified in a study of T cell changes during pregnancy in multiple sclerosis. Germline CDR1 and CDR2: MNHEY and SMNVEV (reference sequence). This CDR3 is 14 amino acids long. J was trimmed by 8 bases and V by 4 bases; bases with no gene match: 4. Only in-frame clones appear in the TCRdb table, and some are missing; sequencing was by immunoSEQ multiplex PCR. Of about 51,000 clones in the sample, 80% to 95% are singletons; the top ten hold about 0.69%. The chain carries TRBV27 and TRBJ1-4; TRBD1 matches at 10 bases. This specimen consisted of CD4+ T cells from peripheral blood mononuclear cells, obtained in the third trimester of pregnancy. The origin of this receptor is a female donor with multiple sclerosis, enrolled in a pregnancy study. The CDR3 coding sequence is TGTGCCAGCAGTTCGGGACAGGGGCGAGAAAAACTGTTTTTT. Translation gives CASSSGQGREKLFF.